A selection of T cell receptor beta chains follows, all from one sample in a study of cytomegalovirus exposure and HLA in healthy donors. Libraries were prepared by immunoSEQ multiplex PCR; TCRdb keeps only in-frame clonotypes and omits some of them. The table records roughly 140,000 clones, about four fifths of them present only once. Source material: PBMCs. All receptors come from a male donor in good health and CMV-seronegative. Each CDR3 is given with its conserved first and last residue. The D gene is left open where the match is weak. A clone size is listed for some rows: how often the clone was seen (once, few, many), or a class if it is expanded.

D,size,V,J,CDR3,DNA
.,few,TRBV30,TRBJ1-2,CAWNSIRNYGYTF,TGTGCCTGGAATAGTATCAGGAACTATGGCTACACCTTC
TRBD2,once,TRBV7-6,TRBJ2-1,CASSSGRSGRGFNEQFF,TGTGCCAGCAGCTCGGGACGGAGCGGGAGGGGGTTCAATGAGCAGTTCTTC
TRBD1,.,TRBV4-3,TRBJ2-1,CASSQDSGTAYNEQFF,TGCGCCAGCAGCCAAGACTCCGGGACAGCGTACAATGAGCAGTTCTTC
.,.,TRBV9,TRBJ2-7,CASSAEPDRSEQYF,TGTGCCAGCAGCGCGGAGCCTGACAGGTCCGAGCAGTACTTC
TRBD1,.,TRBV5-1,TRBJ2-3,CASSGTAASTDTQYF,TGCGCCAGCAGCGGGACAGCGGCTAGCACAGATACGCAGTATTTT
TRBD2,.,TRBV9,TRBJ2-3,CASSTNSTDYPGGTRTQYF,TGTGCCAGCAGCACCAACTCAACGGACTACCCGGGGGGAACCCGTACGCAGTATTTT
.,once,TRBV30,TRBJ1-3,CAWREAGNTIYF,TGTGCCTGGAGGGAGGCTGGAAACACCATATATTTT
.,.,TRBV7-2,TRBJ2-7,CASSFGWAGSEQYF,TGTGCCAGCAGCTTCGGCTGGGCGGGGAGCGAGCAGTACTTC
TRBD1,few,TRBV6-1,TRBJ1-2,CASRSDRAYGYTF,TGTGCCAGCAGGTCCGACAGGGCCTATGGCTACACCTTC
TRBD1,.,TRBV5-1,TRBJ2-1,CASSQGAQNIQFF,TGCGCCAGCAGCCAGGGGGCCCAAAACATACAGTTCTTC
.,.,TRBV28,TRBJ1-2,CASTLSGGAGGGYTF,TGTGCCAGCACCCTTAGCGGAGGGGCGGGGGGAGGCTACACCTTC
.,.,TRBV7-2,TRBJ2-7,CASSLGADRSYEQYF,TGTGCCAGCAGCTTAGGGGCAGATAGGTCCTACGAGCAGTACTTC
TRBD1,once,TRBV7-2,TRBJ1-2,CASSPQGALGGYTF,TGTGCCAGCAGTCCACAGGGGGCGTTGGGTGGCTACACCTTC
TRBD2,.,TRBV28,TRBJ2-1,CASSGFWTSGINEQFF,TGTGCCAGCAGTGGGTTCTGGACTAGCGGGATCAATGAGCAGTTCTTC
TRBD2,once,TRBV9,TRBJ2-3,CASSGLAGGPDTQYF,TGTGCCAGCAGCGGGCTAGCGGGGGGTCCAGATACGCAGTATTTT
.,.,TRBV9,TRBJ1-1,CASSVEGGRAGLTFF,TGTGCCAGCAGCGTAGAGGGGGGGCGGGCGGGTCTAACTTTCTTT
TRBD2,.,TRBV5-6,TRBJ2-2,CASRRGGGGFAGELFF,TGTGCCAGCAGGAGAGGCGGGGGGGGCTTCGCCGGGGAGCTGTTTTTT
TRBD1,.,TRBV5-3,TRBJ2-5,CARSGGGQGQFQETQYF,TGTGCCAGAAGCGGGGGGGGACAGGGTCAGTTCCAAGAGACCCAGTACTTC
TRBD2,.,TRBV2,TRBJ2-1,CASSEALAGVGNEQFF,TGTGCCAGCAGTGAAGCACTAGCGGGAGTGGGAAATGAGCAGTTCTTC
.,once,TRBV9,TRBJ1-2,CASSVGRTTFYGYTF,TGTGCCAGCAGCGTAGGAAGAACAACCTTTTATGGCTACACCTTC
TRBD2,few,TRBV30,TRBJ2-3,CAWSPLAGDTQYF,TGTGCCTGGAGTCCATTAGCGGGAGATACGCAGTATTTT
TRBD1,.,TRBV11-3,TRBJ1-6,CASSEGQGGSRSPLHF,TGTGCCAGCAGCGAGGGACAGGGAGGTTCGCGATCACCCCTCCACTTT
TRBD1,.,TRBV6-6,TRBJ1-1,CASSYYRGTEAFF,TGTGCCAGCAGTTACTACAGGGGCACTGAAGCTTTCTTT
.,.,TRBV7-9,TRBJ1-2,CASSSGSYYGYTF,TGTGCCAGTAGTTCGGGTTCCTACTATGGCTACACCTTC
.,.,TRBV13,TRBJ2-7,CASSTGVAGVYEQYF,TGTGCCAGCAGCACGGGGGTGGCAGGAGTCTACGAGCAGTACTTC
.,.,TRBV6-6,TRBJ2-1,CASSYAPGHKYNEQFF,TGTGCCAGCAGTTACGCACCGGGACACAAGTACAATGAGCAGTTCTTC
TRBD1,.,TRBV14,TRBJ2-7,CASSQTGGGWLPGYEQYF,TGTGCCAGCAGCCAAACAGGGGGAGGTTGGCTCCCAGGCTACGAGCAGTACTTC
TRBD2,.,TRBV7-9,TRBJ2-5,CASSPFGTSGETQYF,TGTGCCAGCAGCCCCTTCGGGACTAGCGGGGAGACCCAGTACTTC
.,few,TRBV7-9,TRBJ2-7,CASRAGPTYEQYF,TGTGCCAGCCGGGCGGGGCCCACCTACGAGCAGTACTTC
.,.,TRBV7-2,TRBJ1-4,CASRFGQTIDEKLFF,TGTGCCAGCAGGTTCGGACAGACGATTGATGAAAAACTGTTTTTT
.,.,TRBV11-3,TRBJ1-1,CASSSSLDTEAFF,TGTGCCAGCAGCTCTAGTTTAGACACTGAAGCTTTCTTT